This record concerns one TCR beta chain sequence. The data derive from a study of blood T cell repertoires in COVID-19. As for the study in general: In each case, the material was cDNA or gDNA derived from T cells, B-cell-depleted T cells, or PBMCs.

The CDR3 is 16 amino acids. J lost 2 bases, V lost 5 bases, and 6 bases had no gene match. The V gene's germline CDR1 is SNHLY and CDR2 FYNNEI. Profiled with immunoSEQ multiplex PCR; TCRdb holds only in-frame clones, not every one. Of approximately 260,000 clones in the sample, approximately 80% were seen once. This TCR was sampled from a woman aged 80 or over with acute or convalescent COVID-19. V and J are TRBV2 and TRBJ1-5; 10 nucleotides line up with TRBD1. The sample comprised peripheral blood. CDR3 nucleotides: TGTGCCAGCAGTTTCCGACAGGGGGCCGGCAATCAGCCCCAGCATTTT. It specifies CASSFRQGAGNQPQHF.